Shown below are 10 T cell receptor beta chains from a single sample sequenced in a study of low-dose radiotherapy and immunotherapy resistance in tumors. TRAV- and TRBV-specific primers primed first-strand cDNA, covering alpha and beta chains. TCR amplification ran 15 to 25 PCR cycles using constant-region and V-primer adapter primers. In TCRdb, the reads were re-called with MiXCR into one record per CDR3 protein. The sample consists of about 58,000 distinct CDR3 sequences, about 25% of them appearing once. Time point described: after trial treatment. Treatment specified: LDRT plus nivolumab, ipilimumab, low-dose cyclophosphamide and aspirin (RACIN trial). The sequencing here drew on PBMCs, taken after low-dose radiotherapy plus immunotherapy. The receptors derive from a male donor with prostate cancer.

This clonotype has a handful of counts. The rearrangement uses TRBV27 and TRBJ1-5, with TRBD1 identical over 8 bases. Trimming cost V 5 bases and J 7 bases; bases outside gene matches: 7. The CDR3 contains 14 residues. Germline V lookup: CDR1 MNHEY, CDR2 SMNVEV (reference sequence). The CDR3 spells CASSTTGGEQPQHF. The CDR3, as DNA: TGTGCCAGCAGTACCACAGGGGGAGAACAGCCCCAGCATTTT.

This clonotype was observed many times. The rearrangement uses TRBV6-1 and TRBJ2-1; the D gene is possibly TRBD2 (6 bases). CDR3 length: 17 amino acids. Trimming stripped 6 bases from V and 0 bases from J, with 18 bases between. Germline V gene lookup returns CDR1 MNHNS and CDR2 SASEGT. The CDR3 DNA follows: TGTGCCAGCAGCGCAGCGGTAGCGGTGAGCTCCTACAATGAGCAGTTCTTC. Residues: CASSAAVAVSSYNEQFF.

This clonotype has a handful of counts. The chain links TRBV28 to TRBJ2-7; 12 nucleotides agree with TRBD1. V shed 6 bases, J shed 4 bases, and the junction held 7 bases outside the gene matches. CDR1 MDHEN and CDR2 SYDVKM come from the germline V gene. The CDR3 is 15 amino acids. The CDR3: CASSPSGQGAYEQYF. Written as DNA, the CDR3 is TGTGCCAGCAGCCCCTCGGGACAGGGGGCTTACGAGCAGTACTTC.

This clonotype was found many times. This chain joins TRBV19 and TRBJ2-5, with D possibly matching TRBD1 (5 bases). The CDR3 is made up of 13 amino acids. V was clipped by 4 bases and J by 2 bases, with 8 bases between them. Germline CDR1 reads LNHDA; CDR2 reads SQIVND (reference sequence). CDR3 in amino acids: CASSSRQQETQYF. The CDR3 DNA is TGTGCCAGTAGTAGTCGACAGCAAGAGACCCAGTACTTC.

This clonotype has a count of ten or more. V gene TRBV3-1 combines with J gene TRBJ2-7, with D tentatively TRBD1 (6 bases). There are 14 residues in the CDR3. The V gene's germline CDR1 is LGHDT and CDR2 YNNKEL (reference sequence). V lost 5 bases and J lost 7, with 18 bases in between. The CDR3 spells CASSDAGVGPEQYF. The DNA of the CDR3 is TGTGCCAGCAGCGATGCAGGGGTAGGACCGGAGCAGTACTTC.

The CDR3 nucleotides read TGTGCCAGCAGCGCTCCGGGACTAGTGTCCAATGAGCAGTTCTTC. Translated: CASSAPGLVSNEQFF. The rearrangement uses TRBV5-4 and TRBJ2-1, with 8 bases fitting TRBD2. Germline V gene sequence: CDR1 SGHNT, CDR2 YYREEE (reference sequence). The V and J ends lost 4 bases and 6 bases, in that order; junction bases with no gene match: 9. The CDR3 extends over 15 amino acids.

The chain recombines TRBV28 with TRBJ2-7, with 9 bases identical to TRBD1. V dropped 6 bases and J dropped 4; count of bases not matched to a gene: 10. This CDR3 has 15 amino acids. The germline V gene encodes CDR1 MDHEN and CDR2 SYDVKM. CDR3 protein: CASSNPGQGRYEQYF. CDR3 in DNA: TGTGCCAGCAGCAACCCGGGACAGGGAAGGTACGAGCAGTACTTC. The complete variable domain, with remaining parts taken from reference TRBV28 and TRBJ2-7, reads DVKVTQSSRYLVKRTGEKVFLECVQDMDHENMFWYRQDPGLGLRLIYFSYDVKMKEKGDIPEGYSVSREKKERFSLILESASTNQTSMYLCASSNPGQGRYEQYFGPGTRLTVT.

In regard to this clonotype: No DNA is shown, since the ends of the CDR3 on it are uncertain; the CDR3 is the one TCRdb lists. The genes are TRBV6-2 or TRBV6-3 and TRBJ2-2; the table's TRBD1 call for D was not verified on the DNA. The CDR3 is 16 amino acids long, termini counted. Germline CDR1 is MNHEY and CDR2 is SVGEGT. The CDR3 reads CASRANRDLTGELFFF.

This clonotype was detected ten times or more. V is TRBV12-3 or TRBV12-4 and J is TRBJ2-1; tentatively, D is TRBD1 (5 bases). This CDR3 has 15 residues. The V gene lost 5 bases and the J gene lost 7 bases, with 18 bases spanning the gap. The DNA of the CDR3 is TGTGCCAGCAGTGCGACCGGACAATTAAAAAATGAGCAGTTCTTC. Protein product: CASSATGQLKNEQFF.

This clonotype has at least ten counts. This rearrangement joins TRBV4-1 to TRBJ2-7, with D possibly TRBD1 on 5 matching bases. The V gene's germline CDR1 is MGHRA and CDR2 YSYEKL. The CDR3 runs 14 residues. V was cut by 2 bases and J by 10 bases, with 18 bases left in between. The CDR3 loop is CASSQPNGADRQYF. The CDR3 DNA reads TGCGCCAGCAGCCAACCAAATGGGGCGGACCGACAGTACTTC.